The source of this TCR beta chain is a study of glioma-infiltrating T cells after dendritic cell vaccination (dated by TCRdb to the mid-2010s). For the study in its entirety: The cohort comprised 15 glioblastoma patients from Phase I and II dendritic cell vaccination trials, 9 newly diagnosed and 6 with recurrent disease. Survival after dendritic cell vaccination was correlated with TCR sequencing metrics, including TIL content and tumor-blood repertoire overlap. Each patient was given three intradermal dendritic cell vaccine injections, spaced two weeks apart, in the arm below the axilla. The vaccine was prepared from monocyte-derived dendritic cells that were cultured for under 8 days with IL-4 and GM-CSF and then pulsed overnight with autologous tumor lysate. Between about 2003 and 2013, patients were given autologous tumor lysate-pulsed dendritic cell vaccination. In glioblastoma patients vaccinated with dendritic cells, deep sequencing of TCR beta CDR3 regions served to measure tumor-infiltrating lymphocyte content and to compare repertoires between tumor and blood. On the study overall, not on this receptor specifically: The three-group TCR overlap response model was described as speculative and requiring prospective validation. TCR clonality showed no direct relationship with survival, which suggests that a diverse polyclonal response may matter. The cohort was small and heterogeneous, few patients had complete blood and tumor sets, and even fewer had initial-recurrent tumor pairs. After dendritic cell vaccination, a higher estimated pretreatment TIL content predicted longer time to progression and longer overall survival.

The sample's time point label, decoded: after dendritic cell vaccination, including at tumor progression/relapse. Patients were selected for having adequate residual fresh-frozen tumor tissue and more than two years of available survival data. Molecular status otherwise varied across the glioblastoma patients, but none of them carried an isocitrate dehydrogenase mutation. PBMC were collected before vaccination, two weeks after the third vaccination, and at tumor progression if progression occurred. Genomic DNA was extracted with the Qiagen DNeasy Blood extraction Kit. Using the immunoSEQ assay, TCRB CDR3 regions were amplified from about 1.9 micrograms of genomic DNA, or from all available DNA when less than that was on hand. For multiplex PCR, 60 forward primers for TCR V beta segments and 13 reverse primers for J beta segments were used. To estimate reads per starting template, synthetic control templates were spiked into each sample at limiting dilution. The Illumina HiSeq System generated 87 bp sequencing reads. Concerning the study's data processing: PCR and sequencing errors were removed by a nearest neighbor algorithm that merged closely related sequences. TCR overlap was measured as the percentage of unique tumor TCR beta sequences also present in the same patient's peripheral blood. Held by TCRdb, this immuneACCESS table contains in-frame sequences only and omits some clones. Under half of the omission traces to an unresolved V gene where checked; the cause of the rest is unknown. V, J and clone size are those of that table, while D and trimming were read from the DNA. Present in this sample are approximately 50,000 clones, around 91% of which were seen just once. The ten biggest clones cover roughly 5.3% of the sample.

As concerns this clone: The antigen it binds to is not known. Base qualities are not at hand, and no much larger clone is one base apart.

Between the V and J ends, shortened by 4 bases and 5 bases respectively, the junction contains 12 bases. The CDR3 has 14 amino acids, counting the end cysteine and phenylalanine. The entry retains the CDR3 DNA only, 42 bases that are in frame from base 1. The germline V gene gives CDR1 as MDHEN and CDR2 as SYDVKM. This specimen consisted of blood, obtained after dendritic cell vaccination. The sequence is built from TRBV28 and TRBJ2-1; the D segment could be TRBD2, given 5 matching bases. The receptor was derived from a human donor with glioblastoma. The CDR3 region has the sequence CASSYGRRHNEQFF. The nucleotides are TGTGCCAGCAGTTACGGGCGGAGGCACAATGAGCAGTTCTTC.